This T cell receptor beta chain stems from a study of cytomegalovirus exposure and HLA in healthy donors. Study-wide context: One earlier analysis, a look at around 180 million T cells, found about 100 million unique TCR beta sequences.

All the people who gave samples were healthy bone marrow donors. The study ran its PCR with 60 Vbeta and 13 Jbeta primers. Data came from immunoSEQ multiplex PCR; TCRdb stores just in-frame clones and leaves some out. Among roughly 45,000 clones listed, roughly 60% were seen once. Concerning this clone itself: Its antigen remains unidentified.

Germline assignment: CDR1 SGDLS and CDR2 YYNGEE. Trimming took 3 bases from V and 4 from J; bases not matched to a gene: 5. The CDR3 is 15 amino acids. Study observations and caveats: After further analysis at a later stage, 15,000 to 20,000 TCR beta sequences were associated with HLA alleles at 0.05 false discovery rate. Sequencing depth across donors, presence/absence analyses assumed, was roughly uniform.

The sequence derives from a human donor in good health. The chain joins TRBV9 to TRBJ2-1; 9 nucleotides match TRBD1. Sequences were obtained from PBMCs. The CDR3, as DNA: TGTGCCAGCAGCGCCGGGACAGGGACGTACAATGAGCAGTTCTTC. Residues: CASSAGTGTYNEQFF.